This TCR beta chain was found in a study of CD8 T cells in Susac syndrome. The trim removed 4 bases at V and 7 bases at J, leaving 4 bases unmatched. Germline V gives CDR1 LNHDA, CDR2 SQIVND (reference sequence). This CDR3 has 14 residues. Patients with stable or active relapsing-remitting disease, all of them treatment-naive, made up the multiple sclerosis controls. RNA, at about 0.45 to 1 ug, was reverse transcribed with random hexamers. Multiplex PCR with immunoSEQ amplified the TCR beta CDR3 across 54 Vbeta and 13 Jbeta. Using its own MiXCR run on the immunoSEQ multiplex PCR reads, TCRdb lists one record per CDR3 protein. The sample includes around 280,000 distinct CDR3 sequences, 92% of them seen just once.

This receptor was obtained from a human donor with multiple sclerosis. The material sequenced was CD4+ T cells from PBMCs. J is TRBJ1-5 and V is TRBV19; 10 bases line up with TRBD1. CDR3 sequence reads: CASSRDRGLQPQHF. In DNA, the CDR3 is TGTGCCAGTAGTAGGGACAGGGGACTGCAGCCCCAGCATTTT.